This T cell receptor beta chain was documented in a study of T-cell reconstitution after alpha-beta-depleted transplantation in children listed by TCRdb under 2016. Turning to the overall study: The study quantitatively tracked T-cell immune reconstitution after TCRalphabeta/CD19-depleted allogeneic hematopoietic cell transplantation in children using TCR repertoire profiling. What the study reported, not specific to this receptor: The high TCRbeta diversity at day 60 in some patients was ascribed to recipient T cells and intrathymic progenitors that had survived conditioning. Over subsequent months, a decline in hyperexpanded clone frequencies was noted, and after one year, T-cell counts and TCRbeta diversity were mostly ascribed to newly produced T cells. About two months after transplant, the apparently early recovery of alphabetaT-cell counts reportedly depended on just several hundred clones that had expanded rapidly and came from non-depleted graft cells.

This clonotype was counted between two and nine times. Its antigen specificity is not known. Base qualities were left out, and no much larger clone turns up one base away. The protocol used for the library was PCR. Sequencing used an Illumina HiSeq 2500. TCR library preparation used molecular barcoding, with unique molecular identifiers applied to normalize quantification of the TCRbeta repertoire. TCRdb passed the public sequencing reads through fastp at Q25 and MiXCR, retaining productive beta sequences. Every distinct CDR3 protein forms one entry, paired with its most common genes and DNA. Within this sample are about 980,000 distinct CDR3 sequences, with around 30% of them counted one time only. The ten largest clones add up to about 28% of the sample. The treatment or condition tag for this specimen amounts to: allogeneic hematopoietic cell transplantation with graft depleted of TCRalphabeta T cells and CD19 B cells. The transplant recipients were children given TCRalphabeta/CD19-depleted allogeneic hematopoietic cell grafts.

CDR1 and CDR2, per the germline V gene, are SGHRS and YFSETQ. V lost 4 bases and J lost 6 bases; the stretch between them is 17 bases long. From the cysteine up to the phenylalanine, the CDR3 has a length of 15 residues. The kept DNA is CDR3 alone, 45 bases in frame from the first base. The chain is assembled from TRBV5-1 and TRBJ2-1; possibly the D gene is TRBD1, per 6 matching bases. Material: PBMCs, mostly from graft donor cells, obtained 360 days after TCRalphabeta/CD19-depleted stem cell transplant. This sequence originates from a boy under two years old who had a stem cell transplant for SCID, so the T cells may come from the graft donor. The CDR3 protein is CASSARQVGGNEQFF. The DNA sequence is as follows: TGCGCCAGCAGCGCAAGACAGGTAGGGGGCAATGAGCAGTTCTTC.